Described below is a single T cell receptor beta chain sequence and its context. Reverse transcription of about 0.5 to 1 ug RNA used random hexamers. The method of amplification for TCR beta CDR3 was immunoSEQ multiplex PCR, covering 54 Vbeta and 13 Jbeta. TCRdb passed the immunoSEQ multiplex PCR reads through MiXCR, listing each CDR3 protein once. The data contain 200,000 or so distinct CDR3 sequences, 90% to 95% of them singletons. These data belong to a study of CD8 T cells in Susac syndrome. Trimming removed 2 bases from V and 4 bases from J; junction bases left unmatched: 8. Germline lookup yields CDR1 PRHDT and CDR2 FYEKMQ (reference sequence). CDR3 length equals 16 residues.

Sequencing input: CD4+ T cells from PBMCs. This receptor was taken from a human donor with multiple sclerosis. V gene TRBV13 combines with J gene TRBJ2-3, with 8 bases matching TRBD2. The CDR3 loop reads CASSLWGGRMADTQYF. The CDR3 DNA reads TGTGCCAGCAGCTTATGGGGCGGGAGGATGGCAGATACGCAGTATTTT.